This T cell receptor beta chain was found in a study of blood T cell repertoires in COVID-19. About the research overall: Specimens from acute and convalescent COVID-19 originated in the United States, Italy and Spain.

Source study methods: By means of reference gene primer amplification, nucleated cell counts were estimated. The method was immunoSEQ multiplex PCR; TCRdb's version includes in-frame clones alone and lacks a portion of them. That table gives V, J and clone size, and the DNA gave D and trimming. This sample carries around 290,000 clones, 80% to 95% of them seen once, and the ten largest clones take around 2.2%. One Seattle source followed patients from active infection through their disease course. The CDR3 totals 17 residues. The ends lost 5 bases at V and 11 bases at J; junction bases unmatched: 15. CDR1 and CDR2 from the germline V gene are LNHDA and SQIVND (reference sequence).

The sequenced sample consisted of peripheral blood. The sequence came from a woman younger than 45 with COVID-19, enrolled during active disease. The chain joins TRBV19 to TRBJ2-6, with 10 bases aligning to TRBD1. The CDR3 loop reads CASSSGDRGKIFDVLTF. In DNA, the CDR3 is TGTGCCAGTAGTTCTGGGGACAGGGGAAAAATTTTCGACGTCCTGACTTTC.